This entry is about one T cell receptor (beta chain). What it binds is unknown. The immunoSEQ assay was v3.0, run at survey level. Per-sample TRB depth target: roughly 40,000-50,000 T-cell genomes. Assay used: immunoSEQ multiplex PCR; TCRdb lists only in-frame clones, some missing. This repertoire shows 25,000 to 30,000 clones, roughly 93% found once; its top ten account for 2.5% to 3.5%. This record belongs to a study of long-term antiretroviral therapy in people with HIV. Study-wide results and limits: Clones expanded before ART dominated the repertoire at all time points. The study lacked data on ART adherence, viral resistance or therapy changes. ART was followed by higher diversity that remained below transplant donor controls.

This CDR3 region has 15 residues. J gave up 3 bases and V 5 bases, and 9 bases lay outside the gene matches. The germline V gene has CDR1 SGHAT and CDR2 FQNNGV. This sequence joins TRBV11-2 and TRBJ1-1; TRBD1 agrees at 7 bases. This sample comprised unsorted PBMCs, obtained more than 7.3 years after starting antiretroviral therapy. This clonotype was sampled from a man aged 50-60 years with HIV. The CDR3 sequence is CASSPWGDSYTEAFF. The CDR3 DNA sequence: TGTGCCAGCAGCCCATGGGGGGACAGTTACACTGAAGCTTTCTTT.